The subject of this entry is one T cell receptor (beta chain). Its specificity is not known. J was trimmed by 8 bases and V by 6 bases; bases with no gene match: 9. CDR3 length: 15 amino acids. The germline CDR1 and CDR2 sequences are KGHSH and LQKENI. The sample is drawn from a study of siplizumab effects on memory and regulatory T cells. Findings and caveats of the study: Solely a minor proportion of alloreactive clones could be assigned to unstimulated subsets. Memory cells that were CD4+ and unstimulated gave rise to alloreactive sequences, which siplizumab significantly reduced. Apparently more diverse than memory cells, naive T cells also seemed major alloresponse contributors.

The repertoire was sequenced with immunoSEQ multiplex PCR; TCRdb's copy has only in-frame clones and lacks some. Among 90,000 to 130,000 clones listed, 92% were seen once. This chain joins TRBV18 and TRBJ1-6; TRBD1 agrees at 8 bases. This TCR came from a human donor in good health. The material sequenced was CD4+ T cells sorted from blood. This CDR3 is CASSPKQGVDSPLHF. DNA of the CDR3: TGTGCCAGCTCCCCTAAACAGGGGGTTGATTCACCCCTCCACTTT.